Below, 30 T cell receptor beta chains from the same sample are listed, as sequenced in a study of OX40 agonist ivuxolimab in advanced cancers. Using immunoSEQ multiplex PCR, the repertoire was profiled, and TCRdb retains in-frame clones only, with some absent. The sample has fewer than 65,000 clones, about 80% seen once; the top ten hold roughly 4%. Sample: CD4+ or CD8+ T cells sorted from blood, taken in a trial of the OX40 agonist ivuxolimab. The receptors were sampled from an adult with an advanced solid tumor such as melanoma, head and neck, liver or kidney cancer.

The chain employs TRBV7-9 and TRBJ1-1, with TRBD1 matching 9 bases. This CDR3 contains 16 residues. Germline CDR1 reads SEHNR; CDR2 reads FQNEAQ (reference sequence). V lost 5 bases, J lost 2 bases, and 9 bases stayed unmatched. CDR3 DNA: TGTGCCAGCAGCCCCGGAGGGGGACAGGGAAACACTGAAGCTTTCTTT. Protein: CASSPGGGQGNTEAFF.

This sequence joins TRBV7-2 and TRBJ1-2; D not certain. Germline loops: CDR1 SGHTA, CDR2 FQGNSA. V was pared by 5 bases and J by 1 base, with 11 bases between. This CDR3 contains 14 residues. The CDR3 nucleotides read TGTGCCAGCAGCCCCGCAGCCCTTAACTATGGCTACACCTTC. Translated, it gives CASSPAALNYGYTF.

The sample holds a few counts of this clone. The genes are TRBV19 and TRBJ1-6; perhaps TRBD1 as D (5 bases). Germline V gives CDR1 LNHDA, CDR2 SQIVND (reference sequence). V was trimmed by 8 bases and J by 7 bases, leaving 18 bases between them. The CDR3 consists of 15 residues. The CDR3 sequence is CASLPALGENSPLHF. The CDR3 nucleotides read TGTGCCAGTTTACCGGCCCTGGGGGAAAATTCACCCCTCCACTTT.

The chain combines TRBV5-1 with TRBJ2-3; D unresolved. V was trimmed by 4 bases and J by 0 bases, leaving 9 bases between them. Germline CDR1 SGHRS, CDR2 YFSETQ. The CDR3 is 14 amino acids. The CDR3 here is CASSPVGSTDTQYF. The DNA of the CDR3 is TGCGCCAGCAGCCCGGTGGGGAGCACAGATACGCAGTATTTT.

Turning to this clone: The junction does not match germline at one end; this may be a read error. This chain joins TRBV28 and TRBJ2-7, with D possibly being TRBD2 (7 bases). The germline V gene encodes CDR1 MDHEN and CDR2 SYDVKM. The CDR3 covers 13 residues. The chain's CDR3 is CASSSLQGREGDF. The CDR3 bases are TGTGCCAGCAGCTCACTTCAAGGCAGGGAGGGGGACTTC.

The chain links TRBV18 to TRBJ2-7, with 7 bases identical to TRBD1. CDR1 and CDR2 from the germline V gene are KGHSH and LQKENI. The length of the CDR3 is 15 residues. V shed 2 bases and J 0 bases; nucleotides not matched to a gene: 4. CDR3 sequence: CASSPGTVSSYEQYF. In nucleotides, the CDR3 is TGTGCCAGCTCACCAGGGACAGTAAGCTCCTACGAGCAGTACTTC.

In this sample, this clone turned up once. The V gene is TRBV9, the J gene TRBJ1-3; 9 bases align to TRBD1. The CDR3 runs 18 residues. Losses at the gene ends were 3 bases for V and 4 bases for J; bases not matched to a gene: 14. Germline loops: CDR1 SGDLS, CDR2 YYNGEE. The CDR3 loop is CASSEALPTGGTGNTIYF. The DNA of the CDR3 is TGTGCCAGCAGCGAGGCCCTTCCGACAGGGGGAACGGGAAACACCATATATTTT. The complete variable domain, with remaining parts taken from reference TRBV9 and TRBJ1-3, reads DSGVTQTPKHLITATGQRVTLRCSPRSGDLSVYWYQQSLDQGLQFLIQYYNGEERAKGNILERFSAQQFPDLHSELNLSSLELGDSALYFCASSEALPTGGTGNTIYFGEGSWLTVV.

The V and J genes are TRBV13 and TRBJ1-5; TRBD1 might be the D (5 bases). CDR1 and CDR2 from the germline V gene are PRHDT and FYEKMQ (reference sequence). The V and J ends lost 8 bases and 5 bases respectively, with 13 bases between them. The length of the CDR3 is 13 residues. CDR3 amino acids: CASPPRGDQPQHF. The DNA of the CDR3 is TGTGCCAGCCCCCCCCGAGGGGATCAGCCCCAGCATTTT. Full variable domain (missing parts from reference TRBV13 and TRBJ1-5): AAGVIQSPRHLIKEKRETATLKCYPIPRHDTVYWYQQGPGQDPQFLISFYEKMQSDKGSIPDRFSAQQFSDYHSELNMSSLELGDSALYFCASPPRGDQPQHFGDGTRLSIL.

The chain has TRBV12-1 and TRBJ2-3; the D call of TRBD2 is as the table states it, not checked on the DNA. TRBV12-1 is a documented pseudogene. CDR3 size: 17 residues. The CDR3 sequence is CASSLGLRGGSTDTQYF. Here the CDR3 DNA reads TGTGCCAGCAGCTTGGGTCTTAGGGGAGGGAGCACAGATACGCAGTATTTT.

The chain links TRBV4-2 to TRBJ2-1; 9 nucleotides agree with TRBD2. Trimming took 1 base from V and 4 from J; bases not matched to a gene: 2. CDR1 and CDR2 from the germline V gene are LGHNA and YNFKEQ. The CDR3 is 15 residues long. The CDR3 protein is CASSQGGRGYNEQFF. The CDR3 DNA follows: TGTGCCAGCAGCCAAGGCGGGAGGGGATACAATGAGCAGTTCTTC.

This rearrangement joins TRBV18 to TRBJ2-7; 8 positions agree with TRBD1. CDR3 length: 16 amino acids. Germline CDR1 reads KGHSH; CDR2 reads LQKENI. V shed 6 bases, J shed 1 base, and the junction held 11 bases outside the gene matches. The CDR3 spells CASSPLGQALSYEQYF. The CDR3, as DNA: TGTGCCAGCTCCCCGCTGGGACAGGCGCTTTCCTACGAGCAGTACTTC.

The chain carries TRBV7-9 and TRBJ2-6; 8 positions agree with TRBD1. Germline assignment: CDR1 SEHNR and CDR2 FQNEAQ (reference sequence). J lost 2 bases, V lost 5 bases, and 14 bases had no gene match. This CDR3 contains 19 residues. The CDR3 DNA follows: TGTGCCAGCAGCCGCCGTAACAGGGGGAATCCCCCTGGGGCCAACGTCCTGACTTTC. Amino acid sequence: CASSRRNRGNPPGANVLTF.

The chain links TRBV19 to TRBJ2-5, with TRBD2 matching over 7 bases. There are 18 residues in the CDR3. Germline CDR1 and CDR2: LNHDA and SQIVND (reference sequence). After removal of 4 bases from V and 0 bases from J, the junction contained 14 bases not matched to a gene. CDR3: CASSTGPAGLSYQETQYF. CDR3 DNA: TGTGCCAGTAGTACCGGACCAGCGGGGTTATCGTACCAAGAGACCCAGTACTTC.

This chain joins TRBV28 and TRBJ1-2; the D is unclear. The CDR3 contains 14 residues. Germline assignment: CDR1 MDHEN and CDR2 SYDVKM. V lost 7 bases and J lost 8, with 20 bases in between. This CDR3 is CASMTLGFEGGYTF. Here the CDR3 DNA reads TGTGCCAGCATGACATTGGGTTTCGAAGGGGGCTACACCTTC.

A note on this clone: An end of the junction differs from the germline gene, which may be a read error. This chain connects TRBV5-1 to TRBJ2-1, with no clear D. The CDR3 loop spans 14 amino acids. Germline V CDR1 and CDR2: SGHRS, YFSETQ. In DNA form, the CDR3 reads TGCGCCAGCAGTTTAGGGCCTACCGACAATGGGCAGTTCTTC. It encodes CASSLGPTDNGQFF.

This clone occurred once. The chain employs TRBV7-2 and TRBJ1-6; D possibly corresponds to TRBD1 (5 bases). Germline loops: CDR1 SGHTA, CDR2 FQGNSA. Trimming left V 5 bases short and J 8 bases short, with 10 bases between. The CDR3 has 13 amino acids. CDR3 residues: CASSPGRDSPLHF. The CDR3 region has the DNA TGTGCCAGCAGCCCGGGACGGGATTCACCCCTCCACTTT.

The chain employs TRBV5-1 and TRBJ2-1; the match to TRBD2 covers 7 bases. Germline trimming cut 3 bases from V and 0 bases from J; bases unmatched to any gene: 6. The germline gives CDR1 SGHRS, CDR2 YFSETQ. The CDR3 is 16 amino acids. CDR3 protein: CASSSLGGGSYNEQFF. The DNA for the CDR3 is TGCGCCAGCAGCTCCCTTGGGGGGGGCTCCTACAATGAGCAGTTCTTC.

This clone was seen just once. Here the CDR3 DNA reads TGTGCCAGCAGCTTGGGAGGGGACAATCAGCCCCAGCATTTT. This sequence encodes CASSLGGDNQPQHF. The chain employs TRBV5-6 and TRBJ1-5; D might be TRBD1 (5 bases). V was cut by 0 bases and J by 3 bases, with 7 bases left in between. Per the germline V gene, CDR1 is SGHDT and CDR2 is YYEEEE. This CDR3 contains 14 residues.

V gene TRBV7-8 combines with J gene TRBJ2-1, with 14 positions matching TRBD2. The CDR3 has 18 residues. Germline CDR1 is SGHVS and CDR2 is FQNEAQ. V lost 4 bases and J lost 0; bases outside the gene matches: 5. The CDR3 is CASSWGLAGDVSYNEQFF. The CDR3, as DNA: TGTGCCAGCAGCTGGGGACTAGCGGGGGACGTCTCCTACAATGAGCAGTTCTTC.

The CDR3 DNA is TGTGCCAGCAGCTACCGACAGGGTCGCTATGGCTACACCTTC. Its translation is CASSYRQGRYGYTF. The V gene is TRBV9, the J gene TRBJ1-2; 7 nucleotides line up with TRBD1. The ends lost 4 bases at V and 4 bases at J; junction bases unmatched: 7. CDR3 size: 14 residues. The V gene's germline CDR1 is SGDLS and CDR2 YYNGEE.

CDR3 coding DNA: TGTGCCAGCAGCTCATTCAAGAGTAGCAATCAGCCCCAGCATTTT. Its translation: CASSSFKSSNQPQHF. The V gene is TRBV7-2, the J gene TRBJ1-5, with unresolved D. This CDR3 is built from 15 residues. Deletions cut 4 bases from V and 0 bases from J, with 10 bases between. Looked up from germline, CDR1 is SGHTA and CDR2 is FQGNSA.

This chain uses TRBV2 with TRBJ2-3; perhaps TRBD2 as D (6 bases). Trimming stripped 0 bases from V and 1 base from J, with 14 bases between. The CDR3 length is 17 residues. Germline CDR1 is SNHLY and CDR2 is FYNNEI. For the CDR3, the DNA is TGTGCCAGCAGTGAAGCGCTTCGGGAGAGGGGCACAGATACGCAGTATTTT. This translates into CASSEALRERGTDTQYF.

The chain has TRBV4-2 and TRBJ2-4; tentatively, D is TRBD2 (6 bases). V lost 0 bases and J 1 base, leaving 16 bases between the germline ends. Germline values: CDR1 LGHNA, CDR2 YNFKEQ. The CDR3 is 18 amino acids. For the CDR3, the DNA is TGTGCCAGCAGCCAAGATCGGGGGTCCTCCCTGGCCAAAAACATTCAGTACTTC. Its translation is CASSQDRGSSLAKNIQYF.

The chain joins TRBV19 to TRBJ2-6, with 10 bases matching TRBD1. The V segment lost 3 bases and the J segment 3 bases; nucleotides outside the gene matches: 8. Germline V gene lookup returns CDR1 LNHDA and CDR2 SQIVND (reference sequence). This CDR3 has 18 residues. The CDR3 sequence is CASSIWDRGIFGANVLTF. CDR3 DNA sequence: TGTGCCAGTAGTATTTGGGACAGGGGCATTTTTGGGGCCAACGTCCTGACTTTC.

The rearrangement joins TRBV7-2 to TRBJ1-2, with D maybe TRBD1 (5 bases). V gave up 1 base and J gave up 2 bases, with 11 bases separating them. Germline lookup yields CDR1 SGHTA and CDR2 FQGNSA. This CDR3 is 15 amino acids long. DNA of the CDR3: TGTGCCAGCAGCTTAGGGGCAGGGAAAAACTATGGCTACACCTTC. It yields the protein CASSLGAGKNYGYTF. The full variable domain, its missing parts supplied by reference TRBV7-2 and TRBJ1-2, is GAGVSQSPSNKVTEKGKDVELRCDPISGHTALYWYRQSLGQGLEFLIYFQGNSAPDKSGLPSDRFSAERTGGSVSTLTIQRTQQEDSAVYLCASSLGAGKNYGYTFGSGTRLTVV.

The chain couples TRBV2 to TRBJ2-7; TRBD2 is a possible D gene (5 bases). Per germline, CDR1 SNHLY and CDR2 FYNNEI. V lost 0 bases and J lost 4, with 16 bases in between. The CDR3 consists of 16 residues. CDR3 protein: CASSEAPPGILYEQYF. The CDR3 bases are TGTGCCAGCAGTGAAGCACCCCCCGGGATACTATACGAGCAGTACTTC.

This chain connects TRBV4-1 to TRBJ1-6, with unresolved D. CDR3 length equals 14 residues. From germline, CDR1 is MGHRA and CDR2 YSYEKL. Trimming removed 2 bases from V and 12 bases from J, with 14 bases in between. CDR3 in DNA: TGCGCCAGCAGCCAAACCTTCCGGGAGTTACCCCTCCACTTT. This encodes CASSQTFRELPLHF.

This rearrangement joins TRBV10-1 to TRBJ1-5; D is ambiguous. The V gene's germline CDR1 is WNHNN and CDR2 SYGVQD (reference sequence). The CDR3 has 13 amino acids. Trimming removed 2 bases at V and 3 bases at J, with 5 bases between. The CDR3 DNA follows: TGCGCCAGCAGTGAGAAGCCCAATCAGCCCCAGCATTTT. The encoded protein is CASSEKPNQPQHF.

This clone rates as medium-sized. CDR3 loop: CASSPLEGEAFF. The CDR3 nucleotides are TGTGCCAGCAGCCCACTTGAGGGGGAAGCTTTCTTT. This rearrangement joins TRBV7-9 to TRBJ1-1; TRBD1 is a possible D gene (5 bases). V lost 5 bases and J 8 bases, leaving 12 bases between the germline ends. The CDR3 spans 12 residues. Per germline, CDR1 SEHNR and CDR2 FQNEAQ (reference sequence).

This chain connects TRBV4-3 to TRBJ1-2; 7 bases match TRBD1. Germline assignment: CDR1 LGHNA and CDR2 YSLEER. The CDR3 totals 15 residues. With V trimmed by 5 bases and J by 3 bases, 9 bases remained unmatched. This CDR3 is CASSEPGQPYYGYTF. The CDR3 DNA reads TGCGCCAGCAGCGAACCGGGACAGCCATACTATGGCTACACCTTC.